What follows are 18 T cell receptor beta chains derived from one specimen sequenced in a study of blood T cell repertoires in COVID-19. The method was immunoSEQ multiplex PCR; TCRdb's version includes in-frame clones alone and lacks a portion of them. The table includes 150,000 to 200,000 clones, about nine tenths detected once. The sample taken for sequencing was peripheral blood. The receptors originated from a woman aged 60-75 years who had recovered from COVID-19.

The rearrangement uses TRBV30 and TRBJ2-3; 7 bases are a match to TRBD2. Germline assignment: CDR1 GTSNPN and CDR2 SVGIG (reference sequence). J gave up 4 bases and V 7 bases, and 17 bases lay outside the gene matches. The CDR3 contains 16 residues. This CDR3 is CASNTGGYPSADTQYF. Here the CDR3 DNA reads TGTGCCTCCAATACCGGGGGGTATCCTAGTGCAGATACGCAGTATTTT.

The rearrangement joins TRBV9 to TRBJ2-5; D remains ambiguous. CDR1 SGDLS and CDR2 YYNGEE come from the germline V gene. The V and J ends lost 2 bases and 5 bases respectively, with 13 bases between them. The CDR3 length is 14 residues. The CDR3 coding sequence is TGTGCCAGCAGCGTGGGCAACCAGGTCGAGACCCAGTACTTC. Its protein is CASSVGNQVETQYF.

This chain links TRBV5-1 with TRBJ2-1; 12 nucleotides match TRBD2. Trimming cost V 4 bases and J 4 bases; bases outside gene matches: 6. CDR3 length equals 16 residues. CDR1 SGHRS and CDR2 YFSETQ come from the germline V gene. The CDR3 DNA reads as TGCGCCAGCAGCGAGGGACTAGCGGGCGGGTACAATGAGCAGTTCTTC. Protein: CASSEGLAGGYNEQFF.

This clone was found once. The rearrangement links TRBV7-3 to TRBJ1-1; 9 bases map to TRBD1. Germline lookup yields CDR1 SGHTA and CDR2 FQGTGA. The CDR3 has 14 amino acids. With 5 bases clipped from V and 5 bases from J, the junction kept 6 bases outside the gene matches. The CDR3 sequence is CASSQTGGPTEAFF. CDR3 DNA: TGTGCCAGCAGCCAGACAGGGGGGCCAACTGAAGCTTTCTTT.

This chain links TRBV2 with TRBJ2-7; the D gene is possibly TRBD2 (6 bases). The CDR3 is 15 residues long. V shed 4 bases and J shed 2 bases, with 15 bases lying between them. Looked up from germline, CDR1 is SNHLY and CDR2 is FYNNEI. CDR3 amino acids: CASSAAGTPPYEQYF. In nucleotides, the CDR3 is TGTGCCAGCAGTGCGGCCGGGACTCCCCCCTACGAGCAGTACTTC.

V and J are TRBV11-2 and TRBJ2-5; TRBD2 aligns across 9 bases. This CDR3 has 14 amino acids. The germline V gene encodes CDR1 SGHAT and CDR2 FQNNGV. With V trimmed by 5 bases and J by 3 bases, 4 bases remained unmatched. The CDR3 loop reads CASSPIAGEETQYF. The CDR3, as DNA: TGTGCCAGCAGCCCGATAGCGGGGGAAGAGACCCAGTACTTC.

The genes are TRBV18 and TRBJ1-6, with 11 bases identical to TRBD1. Looked up from germline, CDR1 is KGHSH and CDR2 is LQKENI. The CDR3 runs to 15 residues. J gave up 6 bases and V 6 bases, and 4 bases lay outside the gene matches. CDR3 in DNA: TGTGCCAGCTCGGACGGACAGGGGGCTAATTCACCCCTCCACTTT. This sequence encodes CASSDGQGANSPLHF.

V usage is TRBV12-2 and J usage is TRBJ2-3; TRBD2 is the table's D call, not checked against the DNA. TRBV12-2 is reported as a pseudogene. CDR3 length: 18 amino acids. The CDR3 protein is CASRLGAQAGDITDTQYF. CDR3 nucleotide sequence: TGTGCAAGTCGCTTAGGAGCCCAAGCGGGGGACATCACAGATACGCAGTATTTT.

This clone appeared once. The chain carries TRBV4-3 and TRBJ1-2; the D is unclear. Germline CDR1 reads LGHNA; CDR2 reads YSLEER. The V gene lost 0 bases and the J gene lost 4 bases, with 12 bases spanning the gap. The CDR3 totals 15 residues. The CDR3 region has the DNA TGCGCCAGCAGCCAAGATCGGGTTCGGGGCTATGGCTACACCTTC. Translation gives CASSQDRVRGYGYTF.

The V gene is TRBV6-6, the J gene TRBJ2-7; TRBD1 aligns across 7 bases. CDR1 is MNHNY, CDR2 SVGAGI, per germline (reference sequence). V was clipped by 5 bases and J by 2 bases; unmatched bases: 6. This CDR3 region has 14 residues. This CDR3 is CASSTLTGTYEQYF. The CDR3 DNA sequence: TGTGCCAGCAGTACTTTGACAGGGACCTACGAGCAGTACTTC.

The V and J genes are TRBV5-1 and TRBJ2-5, with D possibly matching TRBD1 (6 bases). Germline V gene lookup returns CDR1 SGHRS and CDR2 YFSETQ. This CDR3 spans 13 amino acids. The V and J ends lost 3 bases and 5 bases respectively, with 11 bases between them. CDR3 protein: CASSWTVQETQYF. Written as DNA, the CDR3 is TGCGCCAGCAGCTGGACAGTACAGGAGACCCAGTACTTC.

The chain uses TRBV6-5 and TRBJ2-1, with D uncertain. The V gene's germline CDR1 is MNHEY and CDR2 SVGAGI. CDR3 length: 10 amino acids. The V end was cut by 7 bases, the J end by 7 bases, with 5 bases between. The CDR3: CASNSNEQFF. Written as DNA, the CDR3 is TGTGCCAGCAACAGTAATGAGCAGTTCTTC.

Only a few counts were recorded for this clone. The CDR3 loop reads CASSFSTGTGNTIYF. CDR3 DNA sequence: TGCGCCAGCAGCTTTTCGACAGGGACTGGAAACACCATATATTTT. The chain links TRBV5-1 to TRBJ1-3; 7 bases are a match to TRBD1. Germline V lookup: CDR1 SGHRS, CDR2 YFSETQ. The CDR3 length is 15 residues. With V trimmed by 2 bases and J by 2 bases, 4 bases remained unmatched.

The CDR3: CAVQGDGNTIYF. The CDR3 nucleotides read TGTGCCGTACAGGGTGATGGAAACACCATATATTTT. This rearrangement joins TRBV10-3 to TRBJ1-3; D is possibly TRBD1 (6 bases). Trimming took off 11 bases at V and 3 bases at J, with 11 bases between the two ends. Germline CDR1 reads ENHRY; CDR2 reads SYGVKD. CDR3 length: 12 amino acids.

This clone was found a few times. V usage is TRBV5-4 and J usage is TRBJ2-1; 9 bases are shared with TRBD1. V lost 2 bases, J lost 3 bases, and 9 bases stayed unmatched. The CDR3 length is 17 residues. Germline V CDR1 and CDR2: SGHNT, YYREEE (reference sequence). The CDR3 DNA reads TGTGCCAGCAGCTTACGGTTTGGACAGGGGTTCTACAATGAGCAGTTCTTC. Protein: CASSLRFGQGFYNEQFF.

This chain connects TRBV28 to TRBJ1-2, with 7 bases that match TRBD1. The CDR3 is made up of 13 amino acids. Germline V gene sequence: CDR1 MDHEN, CDR2 SYDVKM. With 4 bases clipped from V and 8 bases from J, the junction kept 7 bases outside the gene matches. CDR3 coding DNA: TGTGCCAGCAGTTCACGACAGGGAGCCGGCTACACCTTC. Amino acids: CASSSRQGAGYTF.

V gene TRBV12-3 or TRBV12-4 combines with J gene TRBJ1-2, with 11 bases identical to TRBD1. The CDR3 loop spans 13 amino acids. V lost 6 bases to trimming and J lost 8 bases; unmatched junction nucleotides: 5. DNA of the CDR3: TGTGCCAGCAGGCCGGACAGGGGGCAAGGCTACACCTTC. It is translated as CASRPDRGQGYTF.

V and J are TRBV7-9 and TRBJ2-3, with 12 bases that match TRBD1. The CDR3 sequence is 15 residues long. The trim removed 6 bases at V and 5 bases at J, leaving 6 bases unmatched. The germline gives CDR1 SEHNR, CDR2 FQNEAQ (reference sequence). CDR3 coding DNA: TGTGCCAGCAGACGGGACAGGGGGCGCGTAGATACGCAGTATTTT. Encoded protein: CASRRDRGRVDTQYF.